This TCR beta chain is from a study of cytomegalovirus exposure and HLA in healthy donors. At sampling all donors were nominally healthy, likely with unrecorded immune exposures. Study-level findings and limits: According to a later analysis, donors in an Asian-associated ancestry cluster reportedly had fewer N-insertions than the roughly 640-donor mean.

PCR employed 60 Vbeta and 13 Jbeta primers. The protocol was immunoSEQ multiplex PCR, while the TCRdb copy is restricted to in-frame clones and leaves out a portion. The data show 74,000 or so clones, 78% seen once. The germline gives CDR1 SNHLY, CDR2 FYNNEI. The CDR3 loop spans 15 amino acids. The germline V and J ends were trimmed by 3 bases and 1 base, with 13 bases remaining between them. This clone has just one count. Its specificity is unknown. The source of this sequence is a male donor in good health and CMV-seropositive. Input material: PBMCs. The chain combines TRBV2 with TRBJ2-7; TRBD2 might be the D (5 bases). CDR3 sequence (DNA): TGTGCCAGCAGTGAGGATCCGGGGAAGTCCTACGAGCAGTACTTC. Amino acids: CASSEDPGKSYEQYF.